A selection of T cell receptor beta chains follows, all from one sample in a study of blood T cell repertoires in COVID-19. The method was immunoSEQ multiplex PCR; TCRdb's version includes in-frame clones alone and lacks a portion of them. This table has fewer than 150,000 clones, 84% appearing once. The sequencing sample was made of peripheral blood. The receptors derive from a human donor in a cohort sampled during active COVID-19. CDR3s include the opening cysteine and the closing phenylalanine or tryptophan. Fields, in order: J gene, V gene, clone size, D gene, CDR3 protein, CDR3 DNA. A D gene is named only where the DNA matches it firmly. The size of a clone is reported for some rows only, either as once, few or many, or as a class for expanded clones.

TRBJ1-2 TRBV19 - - CASRQGPNENYGYTF TGTGCCAGTAGGCAGGGGCCGAACGAAAACTATGGCTACACCTTC
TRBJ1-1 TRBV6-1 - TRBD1 CASSEGAGGTEAFF TGTGCCAGCAGTGAAGGGGCAGGGGGGACTGAAGCTTTCTTT
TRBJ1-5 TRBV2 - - CASSEARSSPQHF TGTGCCAGCAGTGAAGCCAGGTCCAGCCCCCAGCATTTT
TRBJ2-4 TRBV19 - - CASSIGPPPENIQYF TGTGCCAGTAGTATAGGACCCCCCCCGGAGAACATTCAGTACTTC
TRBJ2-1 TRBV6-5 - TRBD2 CASSYTGGGANNEQFF TGTGCCAGCAGTTACACGGGCGGGGGGGCCAACAATGAGCAGTTCTTC
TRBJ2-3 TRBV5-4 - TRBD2 CASTPGGGMTDTQYF TGTGCCAGCACCCCGGGGGGAGGGATGACAGATACGCAGTATTTT
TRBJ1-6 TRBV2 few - CASCPDSSYNSPLHF TGTGCCAGCTGCCCGGACAGCTCCTATAATTCACCCCTCCACTTT
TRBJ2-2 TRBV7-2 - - CASSLSGRGLPGELFF TGTGCCAGCAGCTTATCGGGCAGGGGTTTGCCCGGGGAGCTGTTTTTT
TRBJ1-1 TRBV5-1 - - CASSLDGGGSTEAFF TGCGCCAGCAGCTTGGATGGGGGAGGGAGCACTGAAGCTTTCTTT
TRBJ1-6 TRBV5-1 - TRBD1 CASSETGYNSPLHF TGCGCCAGCAGCGAGACAGGGTATAATTCACCCCTCCACTTT
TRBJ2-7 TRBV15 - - CATSLDSYEQYF TGTGCCACCAGCTTAGACAGCTACGAGCAGTACTTC
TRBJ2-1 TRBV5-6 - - CASSLTRGTPSSYNEQFF TGTGCCAGCAGCTTGACTAGAGGGACACCGAGCTCCTACAATGAGCAGTTCTTC
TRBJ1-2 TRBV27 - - CASSPGGSVGHYGYTF TGTGCCAGCAGTCCAGGAGGGAGCGTAGGACACTATGGCTACACCTTC
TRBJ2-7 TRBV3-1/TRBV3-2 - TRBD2 CASSQGTSGTYEQYF TGTGCCAGCAGCCAGGGGACTAGCGGAACCTACGAGCAGTACTTC
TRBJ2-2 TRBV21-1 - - CASSPKARTGRIETGELFF TGTGCCAGCAGCCCTAAAGCAAGGACAGGGAGGATTGAAACCGGGGAGCTGTTTTTT
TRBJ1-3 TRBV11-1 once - CASPIGGALTGNTIYF TGTGCCAGCCCGATCGGGGGGGCGCTTACCGGAAACACCATATATTTT
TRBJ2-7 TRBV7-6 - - CASSPRAGSSYEQYF TGTGCCAGCAGCCCCCGGGCGGGAAGCTCCTACGAGCAGTACTTC
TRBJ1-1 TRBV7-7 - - CASSLNTLNTEAFF TGTGCTAGCAGCTTGAACACGTTGAACACTGAAGCTTTCTTT
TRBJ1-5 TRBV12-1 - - CASSFVARESGLFNQPQHF TGTGCCAGCAGCTTTGTCGCCAGGGAGTCTGGACTATTCAATCAGCCCCAGCATTTT
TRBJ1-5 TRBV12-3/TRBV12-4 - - CACGGGYSQPQHF TGTGCCTGCGGGGGGGGTTATAGTCAGCCCCAGCATTTT
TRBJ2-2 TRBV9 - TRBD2 CASSAAGQTNTGELFF TGTGCCAGCAGCGCAGCGGGGCAGACGAACACCGGGGAGCTGTTTTTT
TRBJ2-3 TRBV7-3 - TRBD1 CASSPTGFVDTQYF TGTGCCAGCAGCCCGACAGGGTTTGTGGATACGCAGTATTTT
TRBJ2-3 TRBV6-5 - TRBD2 CASSYGGGASTDTQYF TGTGCCAGCAGTTACGGCGGGGGGGCCTCCACAGATACGCAGTATTTT
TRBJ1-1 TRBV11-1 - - CASSFDVGANTEAFF TGTGCCAGCAGCTTCGATGTAGGGGCGAACACTGAAGCTTTCTTT
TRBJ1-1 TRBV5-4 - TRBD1 CASSLQSVPGQYQAFF TGTGCCAGCAGCTTGCAATCCGTCCCGGGACAGTATCAAGCTTTCTTT
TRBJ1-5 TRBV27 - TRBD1 CASSLTGGNQPQHF TGTGCCAGCAGTTTAACAGGGGGCAATCAGCCCCAGCATTTT
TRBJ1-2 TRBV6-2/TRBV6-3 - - CASSYSDGRGGPTNYGYTF TGTGCCAGCAGTTACTCCGATGGCAGGGGTGGCCCAACTAACTATGGCTACACCTTC